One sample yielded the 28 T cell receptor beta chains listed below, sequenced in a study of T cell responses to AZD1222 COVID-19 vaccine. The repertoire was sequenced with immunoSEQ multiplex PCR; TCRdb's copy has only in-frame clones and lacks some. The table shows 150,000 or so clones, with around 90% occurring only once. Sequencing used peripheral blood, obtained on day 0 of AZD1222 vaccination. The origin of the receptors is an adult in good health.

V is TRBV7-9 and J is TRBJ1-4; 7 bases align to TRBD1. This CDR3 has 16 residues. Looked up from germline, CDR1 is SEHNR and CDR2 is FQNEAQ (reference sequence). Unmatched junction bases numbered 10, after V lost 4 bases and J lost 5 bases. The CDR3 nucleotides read TGTGCCAGCAGCTCCGGGAAGGGACAGAGAAATGAAAAACTGTTTTTT. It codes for CASSSGKGQRNEKLFF.

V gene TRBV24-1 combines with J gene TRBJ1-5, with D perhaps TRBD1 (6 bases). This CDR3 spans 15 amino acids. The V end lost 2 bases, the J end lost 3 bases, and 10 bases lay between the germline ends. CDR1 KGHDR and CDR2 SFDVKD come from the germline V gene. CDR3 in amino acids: CATSDSDSFNQPQHF. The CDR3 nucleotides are TGTGCCACCAGTGATTCGGACAGTTTCAATCAGCCCCAGCATTTT.

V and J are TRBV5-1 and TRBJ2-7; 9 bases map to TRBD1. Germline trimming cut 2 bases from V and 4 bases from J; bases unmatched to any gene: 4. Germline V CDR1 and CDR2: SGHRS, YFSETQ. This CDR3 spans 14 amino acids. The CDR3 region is CASSFRQGGYEQYF. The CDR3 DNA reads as TGCGCCAGCAGCTTCCGACAGGGGGGATACGAGCAGTACTTC.

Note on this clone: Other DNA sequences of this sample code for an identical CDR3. The CDR3 here is CASSTGQGNTEAFF. The CDR3 DNA reads TGCGCCAGCAGCACCGGACAGGGTAACACTGAAGCTTTCTTT. This chain uses TRBV5-1 with TRBJ1-1, with 8 bases that match TRBD1. After removal of 4 bases from V and 2 bases from J, the junction contained 4 bases not matched to a gene. Germline V lookup: CDR1 SGHRS, CDR2 YFSETQ. CDR3 length: 14 amino acids.

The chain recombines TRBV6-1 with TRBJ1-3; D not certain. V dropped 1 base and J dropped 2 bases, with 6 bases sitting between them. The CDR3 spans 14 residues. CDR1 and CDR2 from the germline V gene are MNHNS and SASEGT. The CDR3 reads CASSEGQTGNTIYF. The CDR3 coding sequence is TGTGCCAGCAGTGAAGGGCAGACTGGAAACACCATATATTTT.

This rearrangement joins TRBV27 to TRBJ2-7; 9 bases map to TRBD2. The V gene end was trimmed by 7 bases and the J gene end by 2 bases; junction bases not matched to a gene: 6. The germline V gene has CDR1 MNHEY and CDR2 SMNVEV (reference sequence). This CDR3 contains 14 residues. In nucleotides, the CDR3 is TGTGCCAGCAAGGCTAGCGGGAATACCTACGAGCAGTACTTC. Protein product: CASKASGNTYEQYF.

This CDR3 is CSAWENEQFF. CDR3 coding DNA: TGCAGTGCCTGGGAAAATGAGCAGTTCTTC. The V and J genes are TRBV20-1 and TRBJ2-1; D is unclear. Germline values: CDR1 DFQATT, CDR2 SNEGSKA (reference sequence). V lost 6 bases and J 7 bases, leaving 7 bases between the germline ends. CDR3 length equals 10 residues.

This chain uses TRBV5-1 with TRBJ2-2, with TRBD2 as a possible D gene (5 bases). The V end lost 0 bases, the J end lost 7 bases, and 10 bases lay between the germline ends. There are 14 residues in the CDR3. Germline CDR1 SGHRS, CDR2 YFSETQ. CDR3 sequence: CASSLDGVSGELFF. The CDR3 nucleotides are TGCGCCAGCAGCTTGGACGGGGTTAGCGGGGAGCTGTTTTTT. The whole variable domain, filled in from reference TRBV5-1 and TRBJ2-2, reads KAGVTQTPRYLIKTRGQQVTLSCSPISGHRSVSWYQQTPGQGLQFLFEYFSETQRNKGNFPGRFSGRQFSNSRSEMNVSTLELGDSALYLCASSLDGVSGELFFGEGSRLTVL.

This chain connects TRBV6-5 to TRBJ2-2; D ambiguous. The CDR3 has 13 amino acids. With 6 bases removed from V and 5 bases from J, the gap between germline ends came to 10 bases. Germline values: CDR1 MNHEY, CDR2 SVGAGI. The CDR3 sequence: CASSPRLTGELFF. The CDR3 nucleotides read TGTGCCAGCAGCCCCCGTCTGACCGGGGAGCTGTTTTTT.

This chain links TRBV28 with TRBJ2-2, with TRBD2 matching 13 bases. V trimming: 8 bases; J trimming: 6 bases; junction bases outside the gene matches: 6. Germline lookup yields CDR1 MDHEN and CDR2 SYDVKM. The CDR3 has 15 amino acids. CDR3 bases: TGTGCCAGCGGGCCGGGACTAGCGGGACCCGGGGAGCTGTTTTTT. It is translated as CASGPGLAGPGELFF. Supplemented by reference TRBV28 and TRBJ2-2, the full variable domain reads DVKVTQSSRYLVKRTGEKVFLECVQDMDHENMFWYRQDPGLGLRLIYFSYDVKMKEKGDIPEGYSVSREKKERFSLILESASTNQTSMYLCASGPGLAGPGELFFGEGSRLTVL.

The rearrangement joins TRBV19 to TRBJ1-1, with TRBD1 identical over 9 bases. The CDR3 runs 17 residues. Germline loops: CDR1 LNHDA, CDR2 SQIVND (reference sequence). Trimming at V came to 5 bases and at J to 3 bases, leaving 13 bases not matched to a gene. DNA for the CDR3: TGTGCCAGTAGTGCCCGACAGGGGGAAGTTCGGGACACTGAAGCTTTCTTT. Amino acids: CASSARQGEVRDTEAFF.

The CDR3 DNA is TGTGCCAGCAGCTTCCGAGGGGCGGGCGAGCAGTACTTC. Translated, it gives CASSFRGAGEQYF. V and J are TRBV12-3 or TRBV12-4 and TRBJ2-7; D could derive from TRBD1 or TRBD2 (5 bases each). The CDR3 has 13 amino acids. V lost 6 bases to trimming and J lost 6 bases, with 15 bases between them.

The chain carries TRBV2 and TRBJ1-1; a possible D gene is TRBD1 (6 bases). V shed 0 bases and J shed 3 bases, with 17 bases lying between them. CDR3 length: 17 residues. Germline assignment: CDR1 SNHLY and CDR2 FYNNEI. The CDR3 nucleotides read TGTGCCAGCAGTGAAGCAGGCGGCAGGGGATTGGACACTGAAGCTTTCTTT. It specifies CASSEAGGRGLDTEAFF.

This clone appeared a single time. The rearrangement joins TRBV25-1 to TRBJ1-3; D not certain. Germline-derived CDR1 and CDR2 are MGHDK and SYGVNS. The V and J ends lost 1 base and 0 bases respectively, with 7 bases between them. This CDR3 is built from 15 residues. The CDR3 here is CASSEFGGSGNTIYF. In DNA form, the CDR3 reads TGTGCCAGCAGTGAATTTGGCGGCTCTGGAAACACCATATATTTT.

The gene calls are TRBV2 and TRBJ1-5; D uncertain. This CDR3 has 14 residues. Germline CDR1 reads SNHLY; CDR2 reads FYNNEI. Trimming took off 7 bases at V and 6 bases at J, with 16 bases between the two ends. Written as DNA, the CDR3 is TGTGCCAGCATCCTTGAAGGTGGAGGTCAGCCCCAGCATTTT. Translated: CASILEGGGQPQHF.

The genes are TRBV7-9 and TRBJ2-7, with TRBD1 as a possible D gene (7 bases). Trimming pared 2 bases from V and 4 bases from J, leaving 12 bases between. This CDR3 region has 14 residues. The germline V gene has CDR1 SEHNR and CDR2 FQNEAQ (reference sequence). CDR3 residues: CASSLTRGRYEQYF. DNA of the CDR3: TGTGCCAGCAGCTTAACCAGGGGGAGGTACGAGCAGTACTTC.

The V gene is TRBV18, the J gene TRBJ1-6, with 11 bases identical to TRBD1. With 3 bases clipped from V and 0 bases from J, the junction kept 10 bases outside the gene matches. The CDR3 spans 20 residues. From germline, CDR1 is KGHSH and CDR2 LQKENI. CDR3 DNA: TGTGCCAGCTCACCTCCCGGACAGGGGGCAACAAACTCCTATAATTCACCCCTCCACTTT. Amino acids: CASSPPGQGATNSYNSPLHF.

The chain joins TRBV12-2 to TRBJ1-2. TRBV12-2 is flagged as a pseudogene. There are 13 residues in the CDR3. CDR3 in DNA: TGTGCAAGTCGCTCCCCAGTAGTCTATGGCTACACCTTC. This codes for CASRSPVVYGYTF.

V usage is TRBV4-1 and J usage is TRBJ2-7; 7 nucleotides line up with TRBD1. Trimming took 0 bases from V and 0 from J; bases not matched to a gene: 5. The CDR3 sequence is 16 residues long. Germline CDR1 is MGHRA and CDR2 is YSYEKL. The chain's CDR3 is CASSQENRGFSYEQYF. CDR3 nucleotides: TGCGCCAGCAGCCAAGAGAACAGGGGTTTCTCCTACGAGCAGTACTTC.

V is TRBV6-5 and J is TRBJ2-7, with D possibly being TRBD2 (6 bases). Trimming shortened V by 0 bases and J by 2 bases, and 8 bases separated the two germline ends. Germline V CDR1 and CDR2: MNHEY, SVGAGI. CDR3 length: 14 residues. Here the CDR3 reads CASSYSSSAYEQYF. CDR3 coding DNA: TGTGCCAGCAGTTACTCGTCTAGCGCCTACGAGCAGTACTTC.

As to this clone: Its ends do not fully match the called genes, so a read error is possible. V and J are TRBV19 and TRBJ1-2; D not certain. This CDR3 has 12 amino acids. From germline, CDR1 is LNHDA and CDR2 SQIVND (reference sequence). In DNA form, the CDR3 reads TGTACCAGTAGGGAACAGAACTATGGCTACACCTTC. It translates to CTSREQNYGYTF.

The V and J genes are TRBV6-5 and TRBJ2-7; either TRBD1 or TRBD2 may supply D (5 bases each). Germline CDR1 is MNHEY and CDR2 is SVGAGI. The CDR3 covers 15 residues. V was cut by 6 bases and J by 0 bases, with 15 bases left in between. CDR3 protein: CASSAMGEYSYEQYF. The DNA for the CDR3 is TGTGCCAGCAGCGCCATGGGGGAGTACTCCTACGAGCAGTACTTC.

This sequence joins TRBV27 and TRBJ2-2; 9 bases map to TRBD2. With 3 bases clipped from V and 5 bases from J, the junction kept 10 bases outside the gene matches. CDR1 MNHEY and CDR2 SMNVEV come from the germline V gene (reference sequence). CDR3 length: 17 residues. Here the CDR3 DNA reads TGTGCCAGCAGTTTTCGGGTAGCGCGGGGGGGGACCGGGGAGCTGTTTTTT. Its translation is CASSFRVARGGTGELFF.

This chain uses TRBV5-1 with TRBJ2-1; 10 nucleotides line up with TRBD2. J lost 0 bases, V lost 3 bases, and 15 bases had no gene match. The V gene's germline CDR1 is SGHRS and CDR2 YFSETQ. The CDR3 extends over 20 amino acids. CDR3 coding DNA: TGCGCCAGCAGCTCCCTAGGACTAGCGGTGGACTCGAGCTCCTACAATGAGCAGTTCTTC. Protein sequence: CASSSLGLAVDSSSYNEQFF.

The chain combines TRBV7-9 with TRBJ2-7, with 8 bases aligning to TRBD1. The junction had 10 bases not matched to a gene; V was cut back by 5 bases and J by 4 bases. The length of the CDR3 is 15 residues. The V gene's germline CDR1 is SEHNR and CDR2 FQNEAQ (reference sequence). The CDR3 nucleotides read TGTGCCAGCAGCCTCCCGGACAGGGTTAGTTACGAGCAGTACTTC. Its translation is CASSLPDRVSYEQYF.

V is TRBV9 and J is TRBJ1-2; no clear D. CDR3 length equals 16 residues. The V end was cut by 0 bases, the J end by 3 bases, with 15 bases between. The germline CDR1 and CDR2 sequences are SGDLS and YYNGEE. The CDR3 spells CASSVGSPVLDYGYTF. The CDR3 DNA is TGTGCCAGCAGCGTAGGTTCACCAGTCTTGGACTATGGCTACACCTTC.

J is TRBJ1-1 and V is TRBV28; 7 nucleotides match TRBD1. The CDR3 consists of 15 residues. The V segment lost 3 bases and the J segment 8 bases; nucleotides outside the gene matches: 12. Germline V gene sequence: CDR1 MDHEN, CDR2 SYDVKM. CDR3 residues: CASSFISGGRKEAFF. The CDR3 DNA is TGTGCCAGCAGTTTTATTTCAGGGGGACGTAAGGAAGCTTTCTTT.

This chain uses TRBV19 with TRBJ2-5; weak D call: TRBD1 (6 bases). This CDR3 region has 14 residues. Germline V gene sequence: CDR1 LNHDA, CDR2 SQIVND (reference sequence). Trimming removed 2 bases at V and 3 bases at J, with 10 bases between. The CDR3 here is CASSIRPGEETQYF. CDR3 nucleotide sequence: TGTGCCAGTAGTATAAGGCCAGGGGAAGAGACCCAGTACTTC.